This T cell receptor (beta chain) was sequenced during a study of OX40 agonist ivuxolimab in advanced cancers. About the study: Eligibility admitted prior anti-PD-1, anti-PD-L1 or anti-CTLA-4 therapy; 40% to 50% had some. Study-wide points: Some nonresponders additionally presented with little normalized T-cell clonal expansion.

TCRdb's copy holds only in-frame clones and misses some; the assay was immunoSEQ multiplex PCR. The table has tens of thousands of clones, 90% to 95% seen once. Patients were excluded for autoimmune disease history or systemic immunosuppression. Sampled blood was obtained at baseline, cycle 4 day 1, and cycle 7 day 1. With regard to this clone: Antigen: not known.

Germline CDR1 reads SGHKS; CDR2 reads YYEKEE (reference sequence). This CDR3 is built from 15 residues. With V trimmed by 0 bases and J by 2 bases, 5 bases remained unmatched. The sample here was CD4+ or CD8+ T cells sorted from blood, taken in a trial of the OX40 agonist ivuxolimab. The chain recombines TRBV5-5 with TRBJ2-7; 7 nucleotides line up with TRBD1. This TCR was sampled from an adult with an advanced solid tumor such as melanoma, head and neck, liver or kidney cancer. The DNA of the CDR3 is TGTGCCAGCAGCTTGGCCGGGACAGTAACCTACGAGCAGTACTTC. As protein: CASSLAGTVTYEQYF.